The 5 T cell receptor beta chains below come from one sample, sequenced in a study of CD8 T cells in ankylosing spondylitis (dated by TCRdb to 2017 to 2019). Library preparation used 5' RACE. The sequencing machine was an Illumina HiSeq 2500. The public sequencing data were trimmed at Q25 with fastp and processed into clonotypes with MiXCR by TCRdb, which kept only in-frame beta chains. Rows with one shared CDR3 protein collapse into an entry with the most common genes and DNA. The sample records approximately 400,000 distinct CDR3 sequences, roughly 27% of which are singletons. The ten largest account for 0.75% to 0.9% of the sample. Results and caveats for the whole study, not just this receptor: A TCR beta motif of several highly homologous amino acid variants appeared characteristic of blood from ankylosing spondylitis patients.

These TCRs are of unknown antigen specificity. The sample comprised blood, either unsorted or a sorted T cell fraction (not recorded which). Receptors were obtained from a male donor with ankylosing spondylitis.

Points on this clonotype: Germline and junction disagree at one end, which may indicate a read error. The chain combines TRBV7-9 with TRBJ2-7; D is ambiguous. Germline lookup yields CDR1 SEHNR and CDR2 FQNEAQ (reference sequence). CDR3 length: 13 amino acids. The CDR3 region is CASILDGSYEQYF. The CDR3 DNA sequence: TGTGCCAGCATCTTAGACGGTTCCTACGAGCAGTACTTC.

The chain uses TRBV24-1 and TRBJ2-1; 9 bases match TRBD2. Per germline, CDR1 KGHDR and CDR2 SFDVKD. V shed 7 bases and J 8 bases; nucleotides not matched to a gene: 5. The CDR3 consists of 13 residues. CDR3 protein: CATRGSGSYEQFF. Written as DNA, the CDR3 is TGTGCCACCAGGGGTAGCGGGAGCTATGAGCAGTTCTTC.

This chain joins TRBV29-1 and TRBJ2-7; 9 bases are a match to TRBD2. Germline CDR1 is SQVTM and CDR2 is ANQGSEA. The CDR3 runs to 13 residues. The V segment lost 4 bases and the J segment 6 bases; nucleotides outside the gene matches: 7. CDR3 in DNA: TGCAGCGTTGGGAGTAGCGGGAGCGGCGAGCAGTACGTC. Amino acids: CSVGSSGSGEQYV.

This clonotype was detected only a few times. The chain recombines TRBV20-1 with TRBJ2-6, with unresolved D. V gave up 1 base and J gave up 0 bases, with 4 bases separating them. The CDR3 spans 14 residues. The germline CDR1 and CDR2 sequences are DFQATT and SNEGSKA (reference sequence). The CDR3 loop is CSARGGSGANVLTF. The CDR3 DNA reads TGCAGTGCTAGAGGAGGCTCTGGGGCCAACGTCCTGACTTTC.

The gene calls are TRBV20-1 and TRBJ2-1; 7 nucleotides match TRBD2. The V gene's germline CDR1 is DFQATT and CDR2 SNEGSKA (reference sequence). Trimming cost V 2 bases and J 9 bases; bases outside gene matches: 13. There are 15 residues in the CDR3. This CDR3 reads CSARPFTSAASEQFF. The CDR3 DNA reads TGCAGTGCTAGACCCTTTACTAGCGCCGCCAGTGAGCAGTTCTTC.